The 25 T cell receptor beta chains presented below share a single source sample, sequenced in a study of cytomegalovirus exposure and HLA in healthy donors. Libraries were prepared by immunoSEQ multiplex PCR; TCRdb keeps only in-frame clonotypes and omits some of them. Seen here are a few hundred thousand clones, approximately 84% observed once, and the top ten hold around 12%. Sample: PBMCs. These receptors all stem from a man aged 18 to 35 in good health and CMV-seropositive.

The chain recombines TRBV15 with TRBJ1-5; D not resolved. The germline V and J ends were trimmed by 2 bases and 7 bases, with 15 bases remaining between them. Germline loops: CDR1 LNHNV, CDR2 YYDKDF (reference sequence). CDR3 length: 15 amino acids. The CDR3 sequence is CATSRPFNGEQPQHF. The CDR3 DNA reads TGTGCCACCAGCAGACCCTTTAATGGCGAGCAGCCCCAGCATTTT.

V and J are TRBV5-4 and TRBJ2-7; possible D gene TRBD1, 5 bases. The CDR3 has 14 residues. The V gene lost 1 base and the J gene lost 2 bases, with 10 bases spanning the gap. The germline gives CDR1 SGHNT, CDR2 YYREEE (reference sequence). The chain's CDR3 is CASSLTDKPYEQYF. The CDR3 DNA reads TGTGCCAGCAGCTTGACGGACAAACCCTACGAGCAGTACTTC.

The CDR3 nucleotides are TGTGCCAGCAGTTACGCCCGGGACAGCCCCTACGAGCAGTACTTC. It specifies CASSYARDSPYEQYF. This sequence joins TRBV6-5 and TRBJ2-7; 7 nucleotides match TRBD1. The CDR3 is made up of 15 amino acids. V was pared by 2 bases and J by 2 bases, with 6 bases of the junction left unmatched. Per germline, CDR1 MNHEY and CDR2 SVGAGI.

The rearrangement links TRBV30 to TRBJ1-3; possibly TRBD1 for D (5 bases). From germline, CDR1 is GTSNPN and CDR2 SVGIG (reference sequence). The CDR3 length is 16 residues. V lost 0 bases and J 4 bases, leaving 16 bases between the germline ends. This CDR3 reads CAWSVGAGLYGNTIYF. DNA of the CDR3: TGTGCCTGGAGTGTTGGGGCCGGCTTGTACGGAAACACCATATATTTT.

CDR3 amino acids: CSVDEHNEQFF. DNA for the CDR3: TGCAGCGTTGACGAACACAATGAGCAGTTCTTC. The V gene is TRBV29-1, the J gene TRBJ2-1; D ambiguous. The germline V gene has CDR1 SQVTM and CDR2 ANQGSEA. This CDR3 spans 11 amino acids. V was shortened by 3 bases and J by 5 bases, with 5 bases between the two germline ends.

V gene TRBV6-6 combines with J gene TRBJ2-7; the D is unclear. V was trimmed by 3 bases and J by 5 bases, leaving 14 bases between them. CDR3 length: 14 amino acids. CDR1 is MNHNY and CDR2 is SVGAGI in the germline V gene (reference sequence). DNA for the CDR3: TGTGCCAGCAGTTATGCTTTCACCAACCACGAGCAGTACTTC. As protein: CASSYAFTNHEQYF.

The chain uses TRBV30 and TRBJ1-1; D remains unclear. This CDR3 spans 14 amino acids. In germline, CDR1 is GTSNPN, CDR2 SVGIG (reference sequence). V was pared by 0 bases and J by 1 base, with 9 bases between. DNA for the CDR3: TGTGCCTGGAGTGTACTTGTAGGGAACACTGAAGCTTTCTTT. It translates to CAWSVLVGNTEAFF.

The rearrangement links TRBV6-1 to TRBJ2-7; 9 nucleotides line up with TRBD2. This CDR3 has 17 residues. Germline V gene data show CDR1 as MNHNS and CDR2 as SASEGT. J was trimmed by 5 bases and V by 2 bases; bases with no gene match: 13. CDR3 sequence (DNA): TGTGCCAGCAGTGAATGGTTGCGGGAGGGCCTCGCGGACGAGCAGTACTTC. It specifies CASSEWLREGLADEQYF.

This sequence joins TRBV5-1 and TRBJ2-5, with D unresolved. The V and J ends lost 4 bases and 9 bases respectively, with 22 bases between them. Germline V lookup: CDR1 SGHRS, CDR2 YFSETQ. The CDR3 is 15 amino acids. CDR3 in amino acids: CASSAAWRHTDPQYF. Written as DNA, the CDR3 is TGCGCCAGCAGCGCGGCTTGGAGACACACCGATCCCCAGTACTTC. The full variable domain, rest sourced from reference TRBV5-1 and TRBJ2-5, is KAGVTQTPRYLIKTRGQQVTLSCSPISGHRSVSWYQQTPGQGLQFLFEYFSETQRNKGNFPGRFSGRQFSNSRSEMNVSTLELGDSALYLCASSAAWRHTDPQYFGPGTRLLVL.

V is TRBV27 and J is TRBJ2-1; possible D gene TRBD1, 6 bases. The CDR3 is 11 residues long. Trimming took off 6 bases at V and 16 bases at J, with 16 bases between the two ends. From germline, CDR1 is MNHEY and CDR2 SMNVEV (reference sequence). In DNA, the CDR3 is TGTGCCAGCAGGCTCAGGGGAGTGGTATTCTTC. It specifies CASRLRGVVFF.

The chain couples TRBV5-4 to TRBJ2-5, with 9 bases aligning to TRBD1. Germline V gives CDR1 SGHNT, CDR2 YYREEE (reference sequence). V trimming: 2 bases; J trimming: 5 bases; junction bases outside the gene matches: 4. The CDR3 covers 14 residues. The CDR3 region is CASSLQGARETQYF. CDR3 coding DNA: TGTGCCAGCAGCTTACAGGGGGCGCGGGAGACCCAGTACTTC.

V gene TRBV5-1 combines with J gene TRBJ2-7; tentatively, D is TRBD1 (6 bases). The CDR3 runs 14 residues. The germline gives CDR1 SGHRS, CDR2 YFSETQ. Trimming took 2 bases from V and 3 from J, leaving 12 bases between them. CDR3 sequence (DNA): TGCGCCAGCAGCTTCTTCGGACAGAGCTACGAGCAGTACTTC. The encoded protein is CASSFFGQSYEQYF.

The chain couples TRBV6-5 to TRBJ2-3; D call uncertain. CDR1 and CDR2 from the germline V gene are MNHEY and SVGAGI. CDR3 size: 14 residues. V lost 2 bases to trimming and J lost 2 bases, with 8 bases between them. The CDR3 loop is CASSYTRTTDTQYF. The CDR3 nucleotides are TGTGCCAGCAGTTACACGAGGACCACAGATACGCAGTATTTT.

V gene TRBV4-1 combines with J gene TRBJ2-7, with D tentatively TRBD1 or TRBD2 (6 bases each). V lost 0 bases, J lost 3 bases, and 15 bases lay in between. Germline values: CDR1 MGHRA, CDR2 YSYEKL. The CDR3 has 16 residues. Here the CDR3 reads CASSQDRAAGHYEQYF. The DNA for the CDR3 is TGCGCCAGCAGCCAAGATCGGGCGGCGGGACACTACGAGCAGTACTTC.

The rearrangement links TRBV19 to TRBJ2-7; 11 bases fit TRBD2. V shed 3 bases and J 0 bases; nucleotides not matched to a gene: 7. CDR1 and CDR2 from the germline V gene are LNHDA and SQIVND (reference sequence). The CDR3 covers 17 residues. DNA of the CDR3: TGTGCCAGTAGTATTGGGACTAGCGGCATAATCTCCTACGAGCAGTACTTC. Translating it yields CASSIGTSGIISYEQYF.

V is TRBV4-3 and J is TRBJ1-4; D not resolved. The germline gives CDR1 LGHNA, CDR2 YSLEER. This CDR3 comprises 16 residues. With 0 bases removed from V and 5 bases from J, the gap between germline ends came to 13 bases. CDR3 bases: TGCGCCAGCAGCCAAGATTTGGTATCTTGGAATGAAAAACTGTTTTTT. Its translation is CASSQDLVSWNEKLFF.

This chain joins TRBV5-1 and TRBJ2-7; D may be TRBD2 (6 bases). There are 14 residues in the CDR3. CDR1 and CDR2 (germline): SGHRS, YFSETQ. Trimming shortened V by 5 bases and J by 5 bases, and 17 bases separated the two germline ends. The CDR3 region is CASRNSGTRDEQYF. DNA of the CDR3: TGCGCCAGCAGAAACTCCGGGACTCGGGACGAGCAGTACTTC.

This sequence joins TRBV6-5 and TRBJ2-7, with unresolved D. Trimming shortened V by 8 bases and J by 1 base, and 12 bases separated the two germline ends. The germline CDR1 and CDR2 sequences are MNHEY and SVGAGI. The CDR3 runs 13 residues. The CDR3 is CASGQTESYEQYF. CDR3 coding DNA: TGTGCCAGCGGGCAAACAGAATCCTACGAGCAGTACTTC.

This sequence joins TRBV6-1 and TRBJ1-1; D gene ambiguous. The V gene's germline CDR1 is MNHNS and CDR2 SASEGT. Between the trimmed V and J ends, which lost 2 bases and 0 bases, there was a span of 13 bases. The CDR3 is 16 residues long. The chain's CDR3 is CASSEPAHPMNTEAFF. As DNA, the CDR3 is TGTGCCAGCAGTGAACCCGCCCACCCTATGAACACTGAAGCTTTCTTT.

This CDR3 reads CASSLVGGLGFF. CDR3 DNA: TGTGCCAGCAGCTTAGTTGGAGGACTCGGGTTCTTC. The rearrangement joins TRBV7-8 to TRBJ2-1; maybe TRBD2 (5 bases). The CDR3 is made up of 12 amino acids. Germline V lookup: CDR1 SGHVS, CDR2 FQNEAQ. Trimming left V 1 base short and J 15 bases short, with 13 bases between.

CDR3 in DNA: TGTGCCAGCAGCCGGCTTGCCGCCTACAATGAGCAGTTCTTC. The encoded protein is CASSRLAAYNEQFF. The J gene is TRBJ2-1, the V gene TRBV2; no reliable D call. CDR1 is SNHLY, CDR2 FYNNEI, per germline. V was pared by 6 bases and J by 2 bases, with 11 bases between. There are 14 residues in the CDR3.

This chain joins TRBV5-1 and TRBJ1-1; tentative D call: TRBD1 (6 bases). The CDR3 is 15 residues long. V dropped 6 bases and J dropped 2 bases, with 17 bases sitting between them. CDR1 SGHRS and CDR2 YFSETQ come from the germline V gene. The CDR3 here is CASMRQAGQNTEAFF. CDR3 nucleotides: TGCGCCAGCATGAGACAGGCCGGCCAAAACACTGAAGCTTTCTTT. Drawing the rest from reference TRBV5-1 and TRBJ1-1, the complete variable domain is KAGVTQTPRYLIKTRGQQVTLSCSPISGHRSVSWYQQTPGQGLQFLFEYFSETQRNKGNFPGRFSGRQFSNSRSEMNVSTLELGDSALYLCASMRQAGQNTEAFFGQGTRLTVV.

This chain joins TRBV12-5 and TRBJ1-5; D perhaps matches TRBD1 (5 bases). The germline V gene encodes CDR1 LGHNT and CDR2 FRNRAP. The CDR3 runs 15 residues. V gave up 1 base and J gave up 4 bases, with 11 bases separating them. CDR3 region: CASGLGRKGNQPQHF. CDR3 nucleotide sequence: TGTGCTAGTGGTTTGGGCAGGAAGGGGAATCAGCCCCAGCATTTT.

The CDR3, as DNA: TGTGCCAGCAGTTACTCGCCTGCTGCAGTTCCCTACGAGCAGTACTTC. Amino acids: CASSYSPAAVPYEQYF. The V gene is TRBV6-5, the J gene TRBJ2-7, with unresolved D. CDR3 length: 16 amino acids. Germline CDR1 is MNHEY and CDR2 is SVGAGI. Between the trimmed V and J ends, which lost 0 bases and 2 bases, there was a span of 14 bases.

The rearrangement joins TRBV6-1 to TRBJ1-2, with D hard to call. This CDR3 spans 16 amino acids. Germline V lookup: CDR1 MNHNS, CDR2 SASEGT. V lost 0 bases, J lost 5 bases, and 16 bases lay in between. CDR3 bases: TGTGCCAGCAGTGAAGCAAGGAAGAATAATCCTTATGGCTACACCTTC. Translated: CASSEARKNNPYGYTF.